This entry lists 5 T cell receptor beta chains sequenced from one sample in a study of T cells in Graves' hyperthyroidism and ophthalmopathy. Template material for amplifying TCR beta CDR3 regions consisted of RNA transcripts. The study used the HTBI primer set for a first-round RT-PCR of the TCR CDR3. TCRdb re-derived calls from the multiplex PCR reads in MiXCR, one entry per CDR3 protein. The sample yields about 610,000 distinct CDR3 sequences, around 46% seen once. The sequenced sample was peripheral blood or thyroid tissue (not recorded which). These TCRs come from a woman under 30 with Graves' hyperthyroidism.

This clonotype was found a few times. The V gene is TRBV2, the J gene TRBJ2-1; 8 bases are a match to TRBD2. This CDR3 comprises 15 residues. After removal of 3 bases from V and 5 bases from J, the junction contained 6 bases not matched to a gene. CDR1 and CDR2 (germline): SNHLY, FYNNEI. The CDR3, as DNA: TGTGCCAGCAGTGATTTAGGGCGGGAGGACAATGAGCAGTTCTTC. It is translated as CASSDLGREDNEQFF. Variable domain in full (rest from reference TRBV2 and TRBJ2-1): EPEVTQTPSHQVTQMGQEVILRCVPISNHLYFYWYRQILGQKVEFLVSFYNNEISEKSEIFDDQFSVERPDGSNFTLKIRSTKLEDSAMYFCASSDLGREDNEQFFGPGTRLTVL.

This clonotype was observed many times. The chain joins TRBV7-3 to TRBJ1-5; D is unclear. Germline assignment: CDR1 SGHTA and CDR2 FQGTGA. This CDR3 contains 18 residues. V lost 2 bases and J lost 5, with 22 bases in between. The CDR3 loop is CASSLSRSSGSPHQPQHF. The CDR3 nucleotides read TGTGCCAGCAGCTTATCCCGGTCCTCAGGATCCCCCCATCAGCCCCAGCATTTT. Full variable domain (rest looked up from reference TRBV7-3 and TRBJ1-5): GAGVSQTPSNKVTEKGKYVELRCDPISGHTALYWYRQSLGQGPEFLIYFQGTGAADDSGLPNDRFFAVRPEGSVSTLKIQRTERGDSAVYLCASSLSRSSGSPHQPQHFGDGTRLSIL.

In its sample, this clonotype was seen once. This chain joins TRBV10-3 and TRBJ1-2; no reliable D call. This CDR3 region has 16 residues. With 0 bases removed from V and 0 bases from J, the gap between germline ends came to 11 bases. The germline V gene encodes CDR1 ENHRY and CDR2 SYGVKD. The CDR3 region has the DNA TGTGCCATCAGTGAGTCGAGTTGGGGAGCTAACTATGGCTACACCTTC. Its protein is CAISESSWGANYGYTF.

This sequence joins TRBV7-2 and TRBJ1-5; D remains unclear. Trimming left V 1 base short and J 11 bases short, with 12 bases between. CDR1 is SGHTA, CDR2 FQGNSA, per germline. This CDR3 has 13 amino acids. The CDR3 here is CASSLVTRETQHF. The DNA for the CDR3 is TGTGCCAGCAGCTTAGTGACTAGGGAGACCCAGCATTTT.

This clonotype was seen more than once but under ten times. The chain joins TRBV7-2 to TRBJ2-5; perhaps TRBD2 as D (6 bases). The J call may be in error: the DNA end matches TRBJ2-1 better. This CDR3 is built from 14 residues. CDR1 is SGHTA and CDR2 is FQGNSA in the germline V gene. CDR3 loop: CASSSGDLWAEQFF. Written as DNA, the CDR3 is TGTGCCAGCAGCTCGGGGGATCTTTGGGCTGAGCAGTTCTTC.